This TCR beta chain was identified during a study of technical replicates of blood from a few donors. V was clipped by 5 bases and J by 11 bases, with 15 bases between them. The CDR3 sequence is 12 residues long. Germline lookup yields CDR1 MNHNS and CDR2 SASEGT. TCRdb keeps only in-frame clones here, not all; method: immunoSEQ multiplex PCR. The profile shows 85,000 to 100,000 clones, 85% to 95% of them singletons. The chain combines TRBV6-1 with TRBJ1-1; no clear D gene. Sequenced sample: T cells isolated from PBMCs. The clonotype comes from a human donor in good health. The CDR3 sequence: CASSQKGLVAFF. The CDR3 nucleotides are TGTGCCAGCAGTCAGAAAGGACTGGTGGCTTTCTTT.